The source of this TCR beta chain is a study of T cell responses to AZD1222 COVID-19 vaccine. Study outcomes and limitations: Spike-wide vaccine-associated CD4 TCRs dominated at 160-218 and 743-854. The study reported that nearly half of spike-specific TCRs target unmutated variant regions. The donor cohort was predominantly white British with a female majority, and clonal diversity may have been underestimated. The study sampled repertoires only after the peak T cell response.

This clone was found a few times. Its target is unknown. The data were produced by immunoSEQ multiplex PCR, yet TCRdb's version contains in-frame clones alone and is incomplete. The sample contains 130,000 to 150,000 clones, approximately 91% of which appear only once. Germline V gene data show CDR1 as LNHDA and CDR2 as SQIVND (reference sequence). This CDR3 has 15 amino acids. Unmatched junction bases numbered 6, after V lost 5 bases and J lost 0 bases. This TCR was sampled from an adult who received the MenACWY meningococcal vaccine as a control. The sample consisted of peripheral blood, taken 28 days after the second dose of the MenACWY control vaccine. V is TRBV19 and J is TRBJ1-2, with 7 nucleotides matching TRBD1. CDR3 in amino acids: CASSAGQASNYGYTF. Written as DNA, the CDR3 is TGTGCCAGTAGTGCCGGACAGGCCTCTAACTATGGCTACACCTTC. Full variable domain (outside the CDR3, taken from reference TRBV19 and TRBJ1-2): DGGITQSPKYLFRKEGQNVTLSCEQNLNHDAMYWYRQDPGQGLRLIYYSQIVNDFQKGDIAEGYSVSREKKESFPLTVTSAQKNPTAFYLCASSAGQASNYGYTFGSGTRLTVV.